A single sample is the source of the 9 T cell receptor beta chains below, sequenced in a study of T cells in Graves' hyperthyroidism and ophthalmopathy. It was RNA transcripts that yielded the amplified TCR beta CDR3 regions. HTBI primers were employed in a first-round RT-PCR of the TCR CDR3. Each CDR3 protein gets one entry after TCRdb re-called the multiplex PCR reads with MiXCR. The sample shows 490,000 or so distinct CDR3 sequences, under 25% of them seen only once. The sample taken for sequencing was blood. The origin of the receptors is a woman aged 70-85 years with Graves' ophthalmopathy.

This clonotype was recorded at least ten times. This chain joins TRBV5-1 and TRBJ2-1, with D perhaps assigned TRBD1 or TRBD2 (5 bases each). Trimming removed 4 bases at V and 2 bases at J, with 13 bases between. Germline V CDR1 and CDR2: SGHRS, YFSETQ. The CDR3 totals 15 residues. CDR3 sequence (DNA): TGCGCCAGCAGCCGCGAGGGACCGGCCTACAATGAGCAGTTCTTC. It encodes CASSREGPAYNEQFF.

This clonotype came up many times. This chain connects TRBV6-1 to TRBJ2-1; 9 positions match TRBD2. Per the germline V gene, CDR1 is MNHNS and CDR2 is SASEGT. After removal of 6 bases from V and 15 bases from J, the junction contained 18 bases not matched to a gene. This CDR3 contains 15 residues. The CDR3 is CASRPGGSGSGVTFF. The CDR3 DNA follows: TGTGCCAGCAGGCCTGGGGGTAGCGGGAGTGGGGTGACGTTCTTC.

The chain couples TRBV5-6 to TRBJ1-5; 9 nucleotides align to TRBD1. Germline V gives CDR1 SGHDT, CDR2 YYEEEE. The trim removed 3 bases at V and 6 bases at J, leaving 4 bases unmatched. The CDR3 totals 14 residues. CDR3 coding DNA: TGTGCCAGCAGCTCCGGGACAGGGACTCAGCCCCAGCATTTT. This codes for CASSSGTGTQPQHF.

This clonotype was observed at least ten times. This sequence joins TRBV7-2 and TRBJ2-3; 8 bases are shared with TRBD2. In germline, CDR1 is SGHTA, CDR2 FQGNSA. J lost 7 bases, V lost 6 bases, and 6 bases had no gene match. This CDR3 is 13 amino acids long. The CDR3 coding sequence is TGTGCCAGCAGGCCAGCGGGAGAGCATACGCAGTATTTT. This gives the protein CASRPAGEHTQYF.

V usage is TRBV19 and J usage is TRBJ1-3, with D unresolved. The CDR3 has 13 amino acids. The germline CDR1 and CDR2 sequences are LNHDA and SQIVND (reference sequence). V dropped 5 bases and J dropped 0 bases, with 5 bases sitting between them. The CDR3 DNA sequence: TGTGCCAGTAGTTCGGTCTCTGGAAACACCATATATTTT. As protein: CASSSVSGNTIYF.

The count of this clonotype is one. The chain employs TRBV11-3 and TRBJ2-4, with 8 bases aligning to TRBD1. V gave up 10 bases and J gave up 8 bases; unmatched junction bases: 13. The germline V gene has CDR1 SGHNT and CDR2 YENEEA. The CDR3 runs 14 residues. In DNA form, the CDR3 reads TGTGCCACCAATTCAGGGGGCGCTTCGGACATTCAGTACTTC. Translating gives CATNSGGASDIQYF.

The chain combines TRBV3-1 with TRBJ2-2; D not resolved. The CDR3 consists of 12 residues. The germline gives CDR1 LGHDT, CDR2 YNNKEL (reference sequence). Deletions cut 5 bases from V and 4 bases from J, with 5 bases between. The CDR3 DNA reads TGTGCCAGCAGCTGGACCACCGGGGAGCTGTTTTTT. This encodes CASSWTTGELFF.

The table lists this clonotype with a few counts. This rearrangement joins TRBV18 to TRBJ2-1; 12 positions agree with TRBD2. After removal of 2 bases from V and 9 bases from J, the junction contained 8 bases not matched to a gene. The CDR3 extends over 16 amino acids. The germline V gene has CDR1 KGHSH and CDR2 LQKENI. The CDR3 loop reads CASSPSLAGGPIEQFF. The CDR3, as DNA: TGTGCCAGCTCACCATCCCTAGCGGGAGGGCCTATTGAGCAGTTCTTC.

The rearrangement joins TRBV20-1 to TRBJ2-1; a weak D match, TRBD2 (5 bases). The ends were cut back, 3 bases at V and 4 bases at J, with 19 bases in the middle. The CDR3 length is 16 residues. Germline CDR1 and CDR2: DFQATT and SNEGSKA (reference sequence). CDR3 in DNA: TGCAGTGCTAGGACCTTCAAATCAGAGCGGTACAATGAGCAGTTCTTC. Translation gives CSARTFKSERYNEQFF.